This T cell receptor beta chain was captured by sequencing in a study of blood T cell repertoires in COVID-19 (dated by TCRdb to 2020 to 2022). For the study in its entirety: Samples covering the acute and convalescent phases of COVID-19 were provided by collaborators in the United States, Italy and Spain. The material from the prospective study consisted of cDNA or gDNA derived from T cells, B-cell-depleted T cells, or PBMCs. The dataset comprised deeply sampled blood TCRbeta repertoires from subjects exposed to, actively infected with, or recovered from COVID-19. The repertoires were released in a freely available public database intended as a resource for research on the immune response to SARS-CoV-2. Samples were obtained from the ongoing ImmuneRACE study (first 160 participants) and from 1,000 to 1,500 subjects provided by 6 global collaborators. A de-identified subject ID, COVID-19 status, age in years and sex were almost always included in the sample metadata. HLA class I and class II types, where available, came from metadata supplied by the sample provider rather than from assay-based typing. Overall results and qualifications from the work: The amount of clinical and demographic metadata varied by source and participant and was provided uncurated.

TCRbeta CDR3 regions were amplified from genomic DNA by means of the immunoSEQ Assay, a bias-controlled multiplex PCR. The paper's data handling went like this. Nucleated cell counts per sample were estimated from amplification of reference gene primers within the assay. To quantify the absolute abundance of each unique TCRbeta CDR3 rearrangement, sequence reads were collapsed and filtered. For each sample, productive Simpson clonality was calculated as the square root of Simpson's diversity index over productive rearrangements. Drawn from immuneACCESS, this table holds only the in-frame rearrangements with V and J called that TCRdb kept. Clones are partly lost; checked studies trace under half to an unresolved V gene and leave the rest unexplained. V and J calls and clone size come straight from that table; D and trimming were deduced from the DNA. The table for this sample lists under 200,000 clones; just over 90% of them were counted only once. The biggest ten clones account for 2% to 3% of the sample.

V is cut back by 3 bases and J by 0 bases, with 6 bases in the junction unmatched. Per the germline V gene, SGHRS is the CDR1 and YFSETQ is the CDR2. From cysteine to phenylalanine, the CDR3 is 16 amino acids long. Just the 48-base CDR3 DNA is kept, in frame starting at base 1. Notes on this clone: The antigen it recognizes is unknown. Base qualities are missing; no much larger clone stands one base away.

Whole blood was collected in K2EDTA tubes by collaborating institutions according to the institutions' own protocols. For TCRbeta analysis, collaborators shipped samples in one of three forms: frozen whole blood, isolated PBMCs, or DNA extracted from either of those sample types. The TCR sequence derives from a man aged 18 to 29 with acute or convalescent COVID-19. Recombination joined TRBV5-1 with TRBJ2-7, with 10 bases aligning to TRBD2. Input material: peripheral blood. The encoded CDR3 is CASSSIAGGSSYEQYF. The nucleotide sequence reads TGCGCCAGCAGCTCCATAGCGGGGGGTAGCTCCTACGAGCAGTACTTC.